The T cell receptor (beta chain) described here comes from a study of T cells in Graves' hyperthyroidism and ophthalmopathy. General study findings and limits: Within blood appeared most thyroid clonotypes that had expanded above 0.001.

Patients were excluded because of uncontrolled infection, other autoimmune disease, pregnancy or lactation. The CDR3 totals 18 residues. The V and J ends lost 2 bases and 6 bases respectively, with 24 bases between them. Germline lookup yields CDR1 SEHNR and CDR2 FQNEAQ (reference sequence). This clonotype was counted at least ten times. Its antigen is unknown. Researchers amplified the TCR beta CDR3 regions from RNA transcripts. First-round RT-PCR of the TCR CDR3 relied on the HTBI primer set. TCRdb reprocessed the multiplex PCR reads with MiXCR, giving one entry per CDR3 protein. This sample yields around 270,000 distinct CDR3 sequences, of which roughly 18% are seen a single time; less than 40% belongs to the top ten.

This chain links TRBV7-9 with TRBJ2-3, with D perhaps given as TRBD1 or TRBD2 (5 bases each). The source material was blood. This TCR derives from a man over 45 with Graves' ophthalmopathy. This CDR3 reads CASSLLLPLVGGRDTQYF. The CDR3 DNA is TGTGCCAGCAGCTTATTACTACCCTTGGTTGGGGGTCGGGATACGCAGTATTTT.